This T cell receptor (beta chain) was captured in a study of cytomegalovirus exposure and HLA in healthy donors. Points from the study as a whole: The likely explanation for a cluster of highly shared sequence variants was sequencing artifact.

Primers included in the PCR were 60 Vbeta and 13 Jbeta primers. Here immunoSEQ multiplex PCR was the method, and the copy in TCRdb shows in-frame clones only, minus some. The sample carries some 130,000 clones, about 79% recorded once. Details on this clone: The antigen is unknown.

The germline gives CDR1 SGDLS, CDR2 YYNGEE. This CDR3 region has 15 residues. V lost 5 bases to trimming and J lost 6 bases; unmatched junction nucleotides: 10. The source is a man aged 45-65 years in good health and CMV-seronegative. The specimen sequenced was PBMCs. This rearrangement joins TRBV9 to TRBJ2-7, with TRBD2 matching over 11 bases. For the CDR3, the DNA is TGTGCCAGCAGTTATACTCTAGCGGGGGGTTCCGAGCAGTACTTC. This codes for CASSYTLAGGSEQYF.